The text below deals with one T cell receptor (beta chain). Its antigen remains unidentified. CDR1 is MNHNY and CDR2 is SVGAGI in the germline V gene (reference sequence). CDR3 size: 15 residues. The sample originates from a study of CXCR3-negative and CXCR3-positive naive CD8 T cells. Study-wide results and limits: Naive subsets showed comparable surface CD5, and TCR interaction strength was also inferred from TRB CDR3 physicochemistry. Higher TRB CDR3 hydrophobicity marked CXCR3-positive naive cells relative to CXCR3-negative naive cells. Diversity ran similarly high across both naive subsets but far lower in memory CD8+ cells.

Each TRB cDNA library was prepared by 5' RACE (with UMI labels). TCRdb processed the 5' RACE reads again and assigns one entry to each CDR3 protein, with no DNA. Its clone listing holds several thousand distinct CDR3 sequences. This TCR derives from a human donor in good health. Some clones in this sample may be carry-over from other donors' samples. The gene calls are TRBV6-6 and TRBJ2-1; TCRdb reports TRBD2, a call that lacks DNA to check it against. Sequencing used naive CXCR3+ CD8+ T cells from blood. The subset denotes: CD45RO-CCR7+CD27+CD95- naive CD8+ T cells expressing CXCR3 (TNR3+). The CDR3 loop is CACSYGSRPYNEQFF.